The text below deals with one TCR beta chain. This specimen belongs to a study of cytomegalovirus exposure and HLA in healthy donors. CDR1 and CDR2 from the germline V gene are SGHRS and YFSETQ. The CDR3 extends over 14 amino acids. Trimming cost V 4 bases and J 3 bases, with 10 bases left between them. Primers for the PCR totalled 60 Vbeta and 13 Jbeta. Some clones are missing from TCRdb's copy, which holds only in-frame ones; the method was immunoSEQ multiplex PCR. The sample consists of 90,000 to 100,000 clones, less than 80% of them appearing once. The TCR sequence derives from a boy aged 5-17 years in good health and CMV-seropositive. The J gene is TRBJ1-4, the V gene TRBV5-1, with a tentative D call TRBD1 (6 bases). The source material was PBMCs. CDR3 in DNA: TGCGCCAGCAGCCGGACAGATTCTAATGAAAAACTGTTTTTT. It yields the protein CASSRTDSNEKLFF. The full variable domain, in which reference TRBV5-1 and TRBJ1-4 provide the parts outside the CDR3, is KAGVTQTPRYLIKTRGQQVTLSCSPISGHRSVSWYQQTPGQGLQFLFEYFSETQRNKGNFPGRFSGRQFSNSRSEMNVSTLELGDSALYLCASSRTDSNEKLFFGSGTQLSVL.